A selection of T cell receptor beta chains follows, all from one sample in a study of blood T cell repertoires in COVID-19. The data were produced by immunoSEQ multiplex PCR, yet TCRdb's version contains in-frame clones alone and is incomplete. The table has 180,000 or so clones, roughly 85% seen once; the top ten hold 4.4%. The sequencing input was PBMCs or T cells enriched from blood (not recorded which). These receptors came from a woman between 50 and 59 years old who had recovered from COVID-19. Both conserved end residues are part of each CDR3. Fields, in order: D gene, V gene, J gene, clone size, CDR3 DNA, CDR3 protein. The D gene is left open where the match is weak. Size is stated for part of the rows, as once, few or many counts, or as a class when the clone is expanded.

>TRBD2|TRBV7-2|TRBJ2-1|-
TGTGCCAGCAGCCCCTGGAGTAGCGGGTCCTACAATGAGCAGTTCTTC
CASSPWSSGSYNEQFF
>-|TRBV27|TRBJ2-3|-
TGTGCCAGCAGTCGCCGACAGGGGAGGGTGAGCACAGATACGCAGTATTTT
CASSRRQGRVSTDTQYF
>-|TRBV30|TRBJ1-4|once
TGTGCCTGGAGTGTCAAAGAAAAACTGTTTTTT
CAWSVKEKLFF
>TRBD2|TRBV11-2|TRBJ2-1|-
TGTGCCAGCAGCTCCGGACTAGCGATGCTGTTCAATGAGCAGTTCTTC
CASSSGLAMLFNEQFF
>-|TRBV7-2|TRBJ2-1|-
TGTGCCAGCAGCCCACGAGCGACCCATGAGCAGTTCTTC
CASSPRATHEQFF
>-|TRBV5-4|TRBJ1-1|-
TGTGCCAGCAGCTTGTCCGGGGGGGAAGCTTTCTTT
CASSLSGGEAFF
>TRBD2|TRBV4-1|TRBJ2-1|once
TGCGCCAGCAGCCAAGATGGTGGGGGGGGACACAATGAGCAGTTCTTC
CASSQDGGGGHNEQFF
>-|TRBV9|TRBJ2-3|-
TGTGCCAGCAGCCCTCAGGGCGGCACAGATACGCAGTATTTT
CASSPQGGTDTQYF
>-|TRBV4-1|TRBJ1-4|few
TGCGCCAGCAGCCACGCTCCCGCTATGACAGCAACTAATGAAAAACTGTTTTTT
CASSHAPAMTATNEKLFF
>-|TRBV6-1|TRBJ1-5|few
TGTGCCAGCAGTGAATGGCAGGGGAGCAATCAGCCCCAGCATTTT
CASSEWQGSNQPQHF
>-|TRBV7-2|TRBJ2-1|-
TGTGCCAGCAGCTTACAAGGGGCGCAGGATGAGCAGTTCTTC
CASSLQGAQDEQFF